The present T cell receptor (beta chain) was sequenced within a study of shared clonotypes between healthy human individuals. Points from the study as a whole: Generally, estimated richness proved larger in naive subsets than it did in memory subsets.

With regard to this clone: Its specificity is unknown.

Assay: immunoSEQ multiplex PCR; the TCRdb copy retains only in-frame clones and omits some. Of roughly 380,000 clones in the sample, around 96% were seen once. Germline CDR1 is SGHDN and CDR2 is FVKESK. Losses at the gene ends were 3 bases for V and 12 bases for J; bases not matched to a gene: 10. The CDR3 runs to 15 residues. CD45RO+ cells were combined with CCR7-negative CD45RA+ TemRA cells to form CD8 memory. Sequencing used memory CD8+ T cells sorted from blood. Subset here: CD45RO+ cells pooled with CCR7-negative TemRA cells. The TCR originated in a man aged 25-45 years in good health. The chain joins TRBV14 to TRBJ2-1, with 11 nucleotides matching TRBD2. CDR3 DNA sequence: TGTGCCAGCAGCCACTCTGCTAGCGGGAGGCTAGGGCAGTTCTTC. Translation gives CASSHSASGRLGQFF.